Listed here is a single T cell receptor beta chain. Its antigen is as yet unknown. Method: immunoSEQ multiplex PCR; TCRdb's copy keeps in-frame clones and lacks some. In the table there are 220,000 or so clones, around 80% of which are singletons. The sample originates from a study of cytomegalovirus exposure and HLA in healthy donors. Study-wide points: Overall, under 200 TCR beta chains were annotated as cytomegalovirus-associated. High sensitivity and specificity were reportedly achieved when the classifier diagnosed cytomegalovirus status.

This CDR3 is 8 amino acids long. Germline V CDR1 and CDR2: DFQATT, SNEGSKA (reference sequence). The sequence was obtained from a woman in her 30s in good health and CMV-seropositive. The gene calls are TRBV20-1 and TRBJ1-1; D not resolved. The sample taken for sequencing was PBMCs. For the CDR3, the DNA is TGCAGACCCAGGAGGGCTTTCTTT. Amino acids: CRPRRAFF.